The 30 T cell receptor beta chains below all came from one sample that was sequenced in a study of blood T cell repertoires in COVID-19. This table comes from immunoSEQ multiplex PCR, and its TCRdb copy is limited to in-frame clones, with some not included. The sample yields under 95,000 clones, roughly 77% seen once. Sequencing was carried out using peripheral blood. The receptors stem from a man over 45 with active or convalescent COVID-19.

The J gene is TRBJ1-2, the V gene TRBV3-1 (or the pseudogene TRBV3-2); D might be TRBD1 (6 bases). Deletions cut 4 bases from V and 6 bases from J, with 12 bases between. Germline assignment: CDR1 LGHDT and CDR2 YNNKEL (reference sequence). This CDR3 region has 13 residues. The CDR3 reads CASSRKGGHGYTF. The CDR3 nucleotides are TGTGCCAGCAGCCGGAAAGGGGGACATGGCTACACCTTC.

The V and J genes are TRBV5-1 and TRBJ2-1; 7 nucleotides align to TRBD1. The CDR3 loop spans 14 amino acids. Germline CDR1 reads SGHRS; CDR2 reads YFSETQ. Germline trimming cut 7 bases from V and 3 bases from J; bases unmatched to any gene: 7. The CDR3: CASSLDRLYNEQFF. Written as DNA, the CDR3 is TGCGCCAGCTCCCTGGACAGGCTCTACAATGAGCAGTTCTTC.

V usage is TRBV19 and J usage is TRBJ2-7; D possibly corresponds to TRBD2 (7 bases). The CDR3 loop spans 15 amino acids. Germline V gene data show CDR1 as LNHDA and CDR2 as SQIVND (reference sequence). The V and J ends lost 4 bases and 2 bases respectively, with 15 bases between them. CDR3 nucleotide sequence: TGTGCCAGTAGTAAGGGGGGGGGAACGGCCTACGAGCAGTACTTC. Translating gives CASSKGGGTAYEQYF.

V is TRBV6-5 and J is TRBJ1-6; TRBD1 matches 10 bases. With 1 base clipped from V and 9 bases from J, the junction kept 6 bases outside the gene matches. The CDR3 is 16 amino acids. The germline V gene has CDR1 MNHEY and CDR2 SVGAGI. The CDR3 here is CASSYFSGTGASPLHF. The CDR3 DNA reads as TGTGCCAGCAGTTACTTTTCGGGGACAGGGGCTTCACCCCTCCACTTT.

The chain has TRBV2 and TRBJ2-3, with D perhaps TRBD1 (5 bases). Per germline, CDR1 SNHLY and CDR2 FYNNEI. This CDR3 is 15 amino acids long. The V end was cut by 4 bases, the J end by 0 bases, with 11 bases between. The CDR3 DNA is TGTGCCAGCAGTGGTAAAGGGGTTAGCACAGATACGCAGTATTTT. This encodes CASSGKGVSTDTQYF.

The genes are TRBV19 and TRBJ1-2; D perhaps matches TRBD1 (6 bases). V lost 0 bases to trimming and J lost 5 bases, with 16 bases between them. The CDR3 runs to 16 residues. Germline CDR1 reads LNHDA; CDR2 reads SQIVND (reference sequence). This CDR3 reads CASSIEPGAPVYGYTF. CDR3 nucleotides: TGTGCCAGTAGTATAGAGCCAGGGGCTCCCGTTTATGGCTACACCTTC.

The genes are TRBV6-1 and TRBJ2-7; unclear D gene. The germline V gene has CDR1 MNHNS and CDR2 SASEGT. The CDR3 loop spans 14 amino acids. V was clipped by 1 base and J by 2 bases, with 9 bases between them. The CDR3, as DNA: TGTGCCAGCAGTGAAGTCCACGGTGCCTACGAGCAGTACTTC. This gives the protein CASSEVHGAYEQYF.

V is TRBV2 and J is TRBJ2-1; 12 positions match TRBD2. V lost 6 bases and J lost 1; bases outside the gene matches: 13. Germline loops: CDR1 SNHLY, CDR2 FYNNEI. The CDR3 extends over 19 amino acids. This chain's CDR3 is CASRFWTSGVMESYNEQFF. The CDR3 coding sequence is TGTGCCAGCAGATTTTGGACTAGCGGGGTAATGGAGTCCTACAATGAGCAGTTCTTC.

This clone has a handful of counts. CDR3 protein: CASSPNTPYGYTF. The CDR3 DNA is TGTGCCAGCAGCCCGAACACCCCTTATGGCTACACCTTC. The rearrangement uses TRBV7-2 and TRBJ1-2; D not resolved. V gave up 5 bases and J gave up 5 bases, with 12 bases separating them. Per the germline V gene, CDR1 is SGHTA and CDR2 is FQGNSA. This CDR3 spans 13 amino acids.

The CDR3 protein is CPTRTVNTEAFF. CDR3 bases: TGTCCTACTAGGACGGTGAACACTGAAGCTTTCTTT. This chain connects TRBV7-7 to TRBJ1-1; D ambiguous. Germline V gene sequence: CDR1 SSHAT, CDR2 FNYEAQ (reference sequence). This CDR3 region has 12 residues.

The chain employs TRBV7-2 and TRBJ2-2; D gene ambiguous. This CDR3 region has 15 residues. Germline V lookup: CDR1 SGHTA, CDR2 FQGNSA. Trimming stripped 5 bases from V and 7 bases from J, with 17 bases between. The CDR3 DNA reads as TGTGCCAGCAGCCCAAGAGTAGGCGGTCGCGGGGAGCTGTTTTTT. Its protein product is CASSPRVGGRGELFF.

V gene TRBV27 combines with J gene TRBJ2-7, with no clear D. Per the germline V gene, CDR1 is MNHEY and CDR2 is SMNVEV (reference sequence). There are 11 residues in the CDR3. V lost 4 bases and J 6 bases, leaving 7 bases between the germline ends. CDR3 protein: CASSSRGEQYF. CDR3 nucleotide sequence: TGTGCCAGCAGTTCTAGAGGCGAGCAGTACTTC.

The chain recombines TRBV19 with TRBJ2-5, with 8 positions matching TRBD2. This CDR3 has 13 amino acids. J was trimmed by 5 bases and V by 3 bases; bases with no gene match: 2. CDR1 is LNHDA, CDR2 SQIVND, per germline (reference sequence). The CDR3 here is CASSMGGRETQYF. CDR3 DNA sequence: TGTGCCAGTAGTATGGGCGGGAGGGAGACCCAGTACTTC.

The DNA for the CDR3 is TGTGCCAGCAGCCGAGGACAGGGCGACGGCTACACCTTC. It encodes CASSRGQGDGYTF. The chain has TRBV11-3 and TRBJ1-2, with 8 bases identical to TRBD1. Germline trimming cut 5 bases from V and 8 bases from J; bases unmatched to any gene: 7. Per germline, CDR1 SGHNT and CDR2 YENEEA. This CDR3 has 13 amino acids.

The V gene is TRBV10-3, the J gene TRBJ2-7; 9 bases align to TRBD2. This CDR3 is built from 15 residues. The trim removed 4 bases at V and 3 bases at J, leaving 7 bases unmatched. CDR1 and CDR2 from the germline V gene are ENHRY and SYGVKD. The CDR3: CAISAGGGGNYEQYF. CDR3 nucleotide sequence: TGTGCCATCAGTGCCGGCGGGGGGGGAAACTACGAGCAGTACTTC.

The CDR3 here is CASSIASDTYEQYF. CDR3 coding DNA: TGTGCCAGTAGTATAGCTTCGGACACCTACGAGCAGTACTTC. This sequence joins TRBV19 and TRBJ2-7; a weak D match, TRBD1 (5 bases). Per germline, CDR1 LNHDA and CDR2 SQIVND (reference sequence). The CDR3 covers 14 residues. V gave up 1 base and J gave up 2 bases, with 9 bases separating them. The full variable domain, rest sourced from reference TRBV19 and TRBJ2-7, is DGGITQSPKYLFRKEGQNVTLSCEQNLNHDAMYWYRQDPGQGLRLIYYSQIVNDFQKGDIAEGYSVSREKKESFPLTVTSAQKNPTAFYLCASSIASDTYEQYFGPGTRLTVT.

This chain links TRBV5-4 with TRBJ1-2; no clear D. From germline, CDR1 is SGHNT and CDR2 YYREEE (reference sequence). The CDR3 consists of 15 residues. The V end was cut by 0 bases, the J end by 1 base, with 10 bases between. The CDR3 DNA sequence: TGTGCCAGCAGCTTGGGATCACAGAATAACTATGGCTACACCTTC. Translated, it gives CASSLGSQNNYGYTF.

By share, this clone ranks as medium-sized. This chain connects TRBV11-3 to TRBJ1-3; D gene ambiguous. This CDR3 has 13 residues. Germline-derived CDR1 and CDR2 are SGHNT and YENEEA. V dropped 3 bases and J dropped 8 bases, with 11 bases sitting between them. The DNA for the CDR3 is TGTGCCAGCAGCTTGGACGTCGGGGACACCATATATTTT. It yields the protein CASSLDVGDTIYF.

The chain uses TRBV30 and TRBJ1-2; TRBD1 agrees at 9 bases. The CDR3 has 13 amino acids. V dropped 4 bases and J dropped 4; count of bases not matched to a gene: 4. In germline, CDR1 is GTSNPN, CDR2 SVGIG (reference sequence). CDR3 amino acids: CAWTRQGVYGYTF. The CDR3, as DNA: TGTGCCTGGACCCGACAGGGGGTCTATGGCTACACCTTC. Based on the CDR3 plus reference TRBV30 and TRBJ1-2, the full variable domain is SQTIHQWPATLVQPVGSPLSLECTVEGTSNPNLYWYRQAAGRGLQLLFYSVGIGQISSEVPQNLSASRPQDRQFILSSKKLLLSDSGFYLCAWTRQGVYGYTFGSGTRLTVV.

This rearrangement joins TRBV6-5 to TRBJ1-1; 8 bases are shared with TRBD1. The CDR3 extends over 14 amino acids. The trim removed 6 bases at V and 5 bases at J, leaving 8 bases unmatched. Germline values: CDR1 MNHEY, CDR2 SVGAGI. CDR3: CASRETGVRTEAFF. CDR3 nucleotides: TGTGCCAGCAGGGAGACAGGGGTTCGAACTGAAGCTTTCTTT.

The chain's CDR3 is CASSEWGNTIYF. The CDR3 DNA is TGTGCCAGCAGCGAGTGGGGAAACACCATATATTTT. The rearrangement links TRBV12-3 or TRBV12-4 to TRBJ1-3, with unresolved D. The CDR3 is 12 residues long. Trimming left V 6 bases short and J 4 bases short, with 7 bases between.

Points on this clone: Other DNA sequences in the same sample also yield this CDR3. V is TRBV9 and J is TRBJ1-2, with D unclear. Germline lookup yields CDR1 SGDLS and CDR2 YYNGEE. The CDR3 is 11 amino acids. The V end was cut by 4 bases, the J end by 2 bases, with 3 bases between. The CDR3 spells CASSQNYGYTF. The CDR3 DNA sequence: TGTGCCAGCAGCCAAAACTATGGCTACACCTTC.

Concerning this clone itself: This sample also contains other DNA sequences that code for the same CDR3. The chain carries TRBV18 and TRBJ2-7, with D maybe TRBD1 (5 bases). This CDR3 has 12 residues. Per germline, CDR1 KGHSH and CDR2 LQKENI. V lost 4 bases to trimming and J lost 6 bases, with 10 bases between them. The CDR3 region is CASSLQGSEQYF. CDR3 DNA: TGTGCCAGCTCACTTCAGGGTTCCGAGCAGTACTTC.

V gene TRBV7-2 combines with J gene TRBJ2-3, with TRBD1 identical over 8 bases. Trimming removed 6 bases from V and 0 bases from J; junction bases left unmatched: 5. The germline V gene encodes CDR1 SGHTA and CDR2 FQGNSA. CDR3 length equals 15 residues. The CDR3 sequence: CASRSRTGSTDTQYF. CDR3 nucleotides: TGTGCCAGCAGATCCCGGACAGGGAGCACAGATACGCAGTATTTT.

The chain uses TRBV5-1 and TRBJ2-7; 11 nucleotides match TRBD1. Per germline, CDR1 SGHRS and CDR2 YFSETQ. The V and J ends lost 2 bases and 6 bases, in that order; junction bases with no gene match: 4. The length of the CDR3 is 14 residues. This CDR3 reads CASSFSGTGGEQYF. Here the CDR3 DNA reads TGCGCCAGCAGCTTTTCCGGGACAGGGGGCGAGCAGTACTTC. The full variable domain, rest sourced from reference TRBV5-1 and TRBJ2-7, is KAGVTQTPRYLIKTRGQQVTLSCSPISGHRSVSWYQQTPGQGLQFLFEYFSETQRNKGNFPGRFSGRQFSNSRSEMNVSTLELGDSALYLCASSFSGTGGEQYFGPGTRLTVT.

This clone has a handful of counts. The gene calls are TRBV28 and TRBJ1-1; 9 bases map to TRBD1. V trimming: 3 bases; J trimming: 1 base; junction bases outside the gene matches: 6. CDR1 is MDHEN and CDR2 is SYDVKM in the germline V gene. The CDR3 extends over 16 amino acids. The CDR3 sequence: CASSLGQGIPNTEAFF. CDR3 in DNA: TGTGCCAGCAGTTTGGGACAGGGTATCCCGAACACTGAAGCTTTCTTT.

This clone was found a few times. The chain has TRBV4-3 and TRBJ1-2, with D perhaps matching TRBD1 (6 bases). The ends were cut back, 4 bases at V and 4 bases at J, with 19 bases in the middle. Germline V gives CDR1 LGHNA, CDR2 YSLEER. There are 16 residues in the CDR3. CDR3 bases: TGCGCCAGCAGCCTCGCTCACCGACAGGCCTTCTATGGCTACACCTTC. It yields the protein CASSLAHRQAFYGYTF.

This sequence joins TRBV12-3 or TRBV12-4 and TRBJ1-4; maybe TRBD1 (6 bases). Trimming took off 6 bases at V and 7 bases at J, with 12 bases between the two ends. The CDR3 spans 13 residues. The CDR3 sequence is CASRSQGGEKLFF. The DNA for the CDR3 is TGTGCCAGCAGATCACAGGGCGGTGAAAAACTGTTTTTT.

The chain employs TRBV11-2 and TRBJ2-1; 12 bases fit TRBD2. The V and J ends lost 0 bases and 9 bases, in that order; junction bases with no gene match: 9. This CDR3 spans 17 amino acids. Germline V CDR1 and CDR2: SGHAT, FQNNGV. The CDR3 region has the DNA TGTGCCAGCAGCTTAGATTGGGCTAGCGGGGGGGCAGTTGAGCAGTTCTTC. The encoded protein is CASSLDWASGGAVEQFF.

The CDR3 is CASSFDRGGYGYTF. CDR3 sequence (DNA): TGTGCCAGCAGCTTTGACAGGGGTGGCTATGGCTACACCTTC. The gene calls are TRBV5-4 and TRBJ1-2; 8 nucleotides agree with TRBD1. Per the germline V gene, CDR1 is SGHNT and CDR2 is YYREEE (reference sequence). The CDR3 is 14 amino acids. Germline trimming cut 2 bases from V and 4 bases from J; bases unmatched to any gene: 4.